This is a list of T cell receptor beta chains from one sample in a study of cytomegalovirus exposure and HLA in healthy donors. TCRdb's table, derived via immunoSEQ multiplex PCR, lists solely in-frame clones and lacks some. The profile shows roughly 230,000 clones, around 90% of them singletons. The sample comprised PBMCs. These receptors all come from a girl aged 2-15 years in good health and CMV-seronegative. The conserved cysteine and the conserved F or W are not part of the CDR3 here. The order of the fields is clone size, J gene, D gene, V gene, CDR3 protein. The D gene is left open where the match is weak. Where a row states a size, it is once, few, many or the class of an expanded clone; other rows omit it.

clone size: .; J gene: TRBJ1-3; D gene: .; V gene: TRBV18; CDR3 protein: ASQALLSGNTIY
clone size: once; J gene: TRBJ2-5; D gene: .; V gene: TRBV29-1; CDR3 protein: SVDRGHQETQY
clone size: .; J gene: TRBJ2-7; D gene: .; V gene: TRBV7-8; CDR3 protein: ASSPSGKSYEQY
clone size: .; J gene: TRBJ1-4; D gene: .; V gene: TRBV21-1; CDR3 protein: ASSKSGQGIEKLF
clone size: .; J gene: TRBJ2-3; D gene: .; V gene: TRBV18; CDR3 protein: ASSTGTQGLGTDTQY
clone size: .; J gene: TRBJ2-1; D gene: TRBD2; V gene: TRBV7-9; CDR3 protein: ASSPAGTYNEQF
clone size: .; J gene: TRBJ1-2; D gene: .; V gene: TRBV28; CDR3 protein: ASSPDRGGGYT
clone size: once; J gene: TRBJ1-1; D gene: TRBD1; V gene: TRBV5-1; CDR3 protein: ASSRQGSEAF
clone size: .; J gene: TRBJ2-7; D gene: .; V gene: TRBV7-2; CDR3 protein: ASSQRGGASYEQY
clone size: .; J gene: TRBJ1-1; D gene: .; V gene: TRBV29-1; CDR3 protein: SVEVAGGRAEAF
clone size: .; J gene: TRBJ2-4; D gene: TRBD1; V gene: TRBV7-9; CDR3 protein: ASSLERQGPNIQY
clone size: .; J gene: TRBJ2-7; D gene: TRBD1; V gene: TRBV27; CDR3 protein: ASSPRTGGKYEQY
clone size: .; J gene: TRBJ2-7; D gene: .; V gene: TRBV27; CDR3 protein: ASGQFADKSYEQY
clone size: .; J gene: TRBJ2-7; D gene: .; V gene: TRBV7-2; CDR3 protein: ASSWRRSYEQY
clone size: .; J gene: TRBJ2-5; D gene: .; V gene: TRBV9; CDR3 protein: ASSGGLAAKETQY
clone size: .; J gene: TRBJ2-7; D gene: TRBD2; V gene: TRBV6-5; CDR3 protein: ASWTSGPEQY
clone size: .; J gene: TRBJ2-5; D gene: TRBD1; V gene: TRBV6-5; CDR3 protein: ASSSGTARDAQY
clone size: .; J gene: TRBJ2-1; D gene: .; V gene: TRBV10-3; CDR3 protein: AISGASASYNEQF
clone size: .; J gene: TRBJ1-2; D gene: .; V gene: TRBV6-6; CDR3 protein: ASRPGGEPYGYT
clone size: once; J gene: TRBJ2-1; D gene: .; V gene: TRBV5-4; CDR3 protein: ASSLEGGSSYNEQF
clone size: few; J gene: TRBJ1-1; D gene: .; V gene: TRBV7-3; CDR3 protein: ASSLTGDTEAF
clone size: .; J gene: TRBJ2-1; D gene: .; V gene: TRBV7-8; CDR3 protein: ASSLAGGNEQF
clone size: .; J gene: TRBJ2-7; D gene: .; V gene: TRBV7-9; CDR3 protein: ASSPKVGAPSYEQY
clone size: .; J gene: TRBJ1-2; D gene: TRBD1; V gene: TRBV27; CDR3 protein: ASSFRTGDGYT
clone size: .; J gene: TRBJ2-3; D gene: TRBD1; V gene: TRBV15; CDR3 protein: ATSRSGTGYPDTQY
clone size: few; J gene: TRBJ2-7; D gene: .; V gene: TRBV10-2; CDR3 protein: ASSDLVWPYEQY
clone size: once; J gene: TRBJ1-5; D gene: TRBD1; V gene: TRBV30; CDR3 protein: AWSGGGQGAAQPQH
clone size: .; J gene: TRBJ1-1; D gene: .; V gene: TRBV7-9; CDR3 protein: ASSLAGNTEAF
clone size: .; J gene: TRBJ2-1; D gene: TRBD1; V gene: TRBV11-3; CDR3 protein: ASSRDRVANEQF
clone size: .; J gene: TRBJ1-5; D gene: TRBD1; V gene: TRBV19; CDR3 protein: ASSTTGGNQPQH
clone size: .; J gene: TRBJ2-1; D gene: TRBD2; V gene: TRBV5-5; CDR3 protein: ASRVGTSGTYNEQF
clone size: .; J gene: TRBJ1-2; D gene: .; V gene: TRBV27; CDR3 protein: ASSPTMGTGTTS